This entry concerns a single TCR beta chain. What it binds is not known. According to the study, genomic DNA was the template for TCR beta VDJ and CDR3 profiling. Via MiXCR, TCRdb re-called the reads, giving one row per CDR3 protein. The data hold more than 100,000 distinct CDR3 sequences, with less than 45% observed a single time. The data belong to a study of CD8+CD57+ T cells in acquired aplastic anemia. In the study overall: Mean yield of DNA from sorted CD4+ and CD8+ cells was 2.5 to 4 ug. In CD4+ cells, healthy donors produced an average of about 10 million reads. Overall study results and limits: Significance was not reached for CD8+ Simpson's diversity between patients and controls. Under 35 was the count of CD8+ CDR3 sequences that patients shared with controls.

Between the trimmed V and J ends, which lost 7 bases and 10 bases, there was a span of 14 bases. The CDR3 extends over 12 amino acids. The germline V gene encodes CDR1 SNHLY and CDR2 FYNNEI. Sequencing used sorted CD4+, CD8+, or CD8+CD57+ T cells (not recorded which) from PBMCs. This receptor was obtained from a human donor in good health, serving as a control. The chain uses TRBV2 and TRBJ2-1, with D possibly being TRBD2 (5 bases). CDR3 nucleotide sequence: TGTGCCAGCAATGCAGGACTCGAAGAGCAGTTCTTC. Translation: CASNAGLEEQFF.